The source of this TCR beta chain is a study of blood T cell repertoires in COVID-19. Whole-study context: Samples came from the United States, Italy and Spain, spanning acute and convalescent COVID-19. The cDNA or gDNA used as material had been derived from T cells, B-cell-depleted T cells, or PBMCs.

Sequenced by immunoSEQ multiplex PCR; TCRdb stores in-frame clones only, minus some. The data contain 150,000 to 200,000 clones, around 80% of them singletons. This clone has just a few counts. Participants, about 18 to 89 years old, spanned 25 or so US areas. The clonotype was recovered from a woman in her 70s in a cohort exposed to, infected with or recovered from COVID-19 (not recorded which). The sample taken for sequencing was PBMCs or T cells enriched from blood (not recorded which).

CDR3 loop: CASSYGQGNGYTF. The CDR3 nucleotides are TGTGCCAGCAGTTACGGGCAGGGGAACGGCTACACCTTC. The V call is TRBV6-5, the J call TRBJ1-2, with TRBD1 as a possible D gene (6 bases). The CDR3 length is 13 residues. V lost 2 bases and J 8 bases, leaving 12 bases between the germline ends. Germline V lookup: CDR1 MNHEY, CDR2 SVGAGI.